The 15 T cell receptor beta chains reported below all come from one sample, sequenced in a study of cytomegalovirus exposure and HLA in healthy donors (dated by TCRdb to about 2017). The library was made by the immunoSEQ multiplex PCR assay. Entries here come from immuneACCESS through TCRdb and include only in-frame sequences with V and J called. Some clones fail to appear in such tables; in the studies checked, an unresolved V gene covers under half of the shortfall, and the cause of the remainder is unknown. The sample table contains a few hundred thousand clones; only one count was recorded for just over 85% of them. The top ten clones comprise 0.83% of the sample. Material for sequencing was PBMCs. The receptors derive from a woman aged 18 to 35 in good health and CMV-seronegative.

The chain links TRBV2 to TRBJ1-3; D gene uncertain. This CDR3 has 14 amino acids. Germline values: CDR1 SNHLY, CDR2 FYNNEI. Between the trimmed V and J ends, which lost 8 bases and 2 bases, there was a span of 13 bases. This CDR3 is CASVYAGPGNTIYF. DNA of the CDR3: TGTGCCAGCGTATATGCGGGCCCTGGAAACACCATATATTTT.

The chain recombines TRBV5-1 with TRBJ2-3; D is possibly TRBD1 (6 bases). Germline CDR1 and CDR2: SGHRS and YFSETQ. With 4 bases removed from V and 6 bases from J, the gap between germline ends came to 24 bases. The CDR3 is made up of 17 amino acids. The CDR3 DNA reads as TGCGCCAGCAGCCCTAGATGGAAGGGGGAGCCTCCGGATACGCAGTATTTT. This gives the protein CASSPRWKGEPPDTQYF. Full variable domain (rest looked up from reference TRBV5-1 and TRBJ2-3): KAGVTQTPRYLIKTRGQQVTLSCSPISGHRSVSWYQQTPGQGLQFLFEYFSETQRNKGNFPGRFSGRQFSNSRSEMNVSTLELGDSALYLCASSPRWKGEPPDTQYFGPGTRLTVL.

CDR3 amino acids: CASRNTSGLGSFF. CDR3 nucleotide sequence: TGCGCCAGCAGGAATACTAGCGGGCTGGGTTCGTTCTTC. The chain is built from TRBV5-1 and TRBJ2-1; 9 positions match TRBD2. The CDR3 length is 13 residues. Per germline, CDR1 SGHRS and CDR2 YFSETQ. The J segment lost 15 bases and the V segment lost 5 bases, leaving 12 bases of the junction unmatched.

The chain uses TRBV2 and TRBJ2-5; 10 bases agree with TRBD2. J lost 4 bases, V lost 7 bases, and 0 bases had no gene match. This CDR3 is built from 12 residues. CDR1 and CDR2 from the germline V gene are SNHLY and FYNNEI. CDR3 in DNA: TGTGCCAGCACTAGCGGGGGAGAGACCCAGTACTTC. Protein sequence: CASTSGGETQYF.

This clone was counted a single time. The gene calls are TRBV7-2 and TRBJ2-7; TRBD2 aligns across 10 bases. The V and J ends lost 1 base and 3 bases, in that order; junction bases with no gene match: 3. The CDR3 contains 15 residues. The germline gives CDR1 SGHTA, CDR2 FQGNSA. For the CDR3, the DNA is TGTGCCAGCAGCTTAGAGGCTAGCGGGAGCTACGAGCAGTACTTC. Its protein is CASSLEASGSYEQYF.

The chain couples TRBV4-1 to TRBJ2-3; 8 bases are a match to TRBD2. Germline CDR1 is MGHRA and CDR2 is YSYEKL. J was trimmed by 3 bases and V by 1 base; bases with no gene match: 21. The CDR3 totals 21 residues. The CDR3 bases are TGCGCCAGCAGCCAAGTGGGGTTTCCGGTCCGGGCTAGCGGGTCTACAGATACGCAGTATTTT. It specifies CASSQVGFPVRASGSTDTQYF.

A word on this clone: Other DNA sequences in this sample translate to the same CDR3. The V gene is TRBV27, the J gene TRBJ1-5, with D possibly TRBD1 on 5 matching bases. V lost 3 bases and J lost 4, with 7 bases in between. CDR1 and CDR2 from the germline V gene are MNHEY and SMNVEV (reference sequence). The CDR3 has 13 amino acids. CDR3 in amino acids: CASSFGGNQPQHF. DNA of the CDR3: TGTGCCAGCAGTTTCGGGGGTAATCAGCCCCAGCATTTT.

V usage is TRBV19 and J usage is TRBJ1-1, with D unclear. The CDR3 is 14 residues long. The germline V and J ends were trimmed by 4 bases and 1 base, with 10 bases remaining between them. Per the germline V gene, CDR1 is LNHDA and CDR2 is SQIVND (reference sequence). The CDR3 protein is CASSTPRGNTEAFF. CDR3 in DNA: TGTGCCAGTAGTACGCCCCGAGGGAACACTGAAGCTTTCTTT.

This clone was picked up one time. The CDR3 reads CASSLTGTRDGYTF. The CDR3 coding sequence is TGCGCCAGCAGCTTGACAGGGACGAGGGATGGCTACACCTTC. This chain links TRBV5-1 with TRBJ1-2; TRBD1 is a possible D gene (6 bases). Germline values: CDR1 SGHRS, CDR2 YFSETQ. Deletions cut 1 base from V and 6 bases from J, with 13 bases between. This CDR3 contains 14 residues.

This CDR3 is CASSLGSGRANTEAFF. Here the CDR3 DNA reads TGCGCCAGCAGCTTGGGGTCAGGGAGGGCGAACACTGAAGCTTTCTTT. The chain combines TRBV5-1 with TRBJ1-1, with TRBD1 as a possible D gene (5 bases). Germline CDR1 and CDR2: SGHRS and YFSETQ. The V gene lost 0 bases and the J gene lost 1 base, with 13 bases spanning the gap. This CDR3 spans 16 amino acids. Complete variable domain (other parts from reference TRBV5-1 and TRBJ1-1): KAGVTQTPRYLIKTRGQQVTLSCSPISGHRSVSWYQQTPGQGLQFLFEYFSETQRNKGNFPGRFSGRQFSNSRSEMNVSTLELGDSALYLCASSLGSGRANTEAFFGQGTRLTVV.

V usage is TRBV6-1 and J usage is TRBJ1-1; D may be TRBD1 (6 bases). Trimming removed 8 bases from V and 2 bases from J, with 15 bases in between. Germline loops: CDR1 MNHNS, CDR2 SASEGT. There are 14 residues in the CDR3. The CDR3 is CASEDSIINTEAFF. CDR3 DNA: TGTGCCAGCGAGGACAGCATAATTAACACTGAAGCTTTCTTT.

This sequence joins TRBV30 and TRBJ1-2; D is possibly TRBD1 (5 bases). The CDR3 spans 15 residues. In germline, CDR1 is GTSNPN, CDR2 SVGIG (reference sequence). V was clipped by 4 bases and J by 8 bases, with 23 bases between them. The CDR3 nucleotides are TGTGCCTGGACCCCCCCCGCAGTGGGGGGGTACGGCTACACCTTC. It codes for CAWTPPAVGGYGYTF.

This clone was counted between two and nine times. The CDR3 region is CASSTVMNTEAFF. CDR3 sequence (DNA): TGTGCCAGTAGTACAGTCATGAACACTGAAGCTTTCTTT. The V gene is TRBV19, the J gene TRBJ1-1, with D uncertain. CDR3 length: 13 amino acids. Germline V gene sequence: CDR1 LNHDA, CDR2 SQIVND (reference sequence). Trimming shortened V by 4 bases and J by 0 bases, and 6 bases separated the two germline ends.

This chain uses TRBV6-5 with TRBJ1-2, with D unresolved. There are 14 residues in the CDR3. Per germline, CDR1 MNHEY and CDR2 SVGAGI. The ends were cut back, 5 bases at V and 2 bases at J, with 12 bases in the middle. DNA of the CDR3: TGTGCCAGCAGTGGCCCCCGCGGAAACTATGGCTACACCTTC. Protein sequence: CASSGPRGNYGYTF.

The V and J genes are TRBV5-1 and TRBJ2-6, with 9 nucleotides matching TRBD1. Germline CDR1 reads SGHRS; CDR2 reads YFSETQ. The V and J ends lost 0 bases and 2 bases, in that order; junction bases with no gene match: 3. The CDR3 is 17 amino acids. The DNA for the CDR3 is TGCGCCAGCAGCTTGGAGCGGACAGGGGCTGGGGCCAACGTCCTGACTTTC. It translates to CASSLERTGAGANVLTF.